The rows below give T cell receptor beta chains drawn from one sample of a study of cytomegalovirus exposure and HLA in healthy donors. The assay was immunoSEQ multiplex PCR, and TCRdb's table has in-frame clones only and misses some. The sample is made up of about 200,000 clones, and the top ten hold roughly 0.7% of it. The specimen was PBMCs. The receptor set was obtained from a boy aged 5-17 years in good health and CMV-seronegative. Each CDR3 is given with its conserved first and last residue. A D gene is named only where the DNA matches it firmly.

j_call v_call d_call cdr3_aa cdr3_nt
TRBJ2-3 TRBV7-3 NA CASSPAWDNPQNTQYF TGTGCCAGCAGCCCCGCATGGGACAATCCCCAAAATACGCAGTATTTT
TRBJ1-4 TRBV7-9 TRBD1 CASSLQGASNEKLFF TGTGCCAGCAGCTTGCAGGGGGCAAGTAATGAAAAACTGTTTTTT
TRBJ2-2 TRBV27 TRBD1 CASSLARTGGFAGELFF TGTGCCAGCAGTTTAGCCCGGACAGGGGGCTTCGCCGGGGAGCTGTTTTTT
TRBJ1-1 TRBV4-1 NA CATVENREKTEAFF TGCGCCACCGTAGAGAACAGGGAGAAGACTGAAGCTTTCTTT
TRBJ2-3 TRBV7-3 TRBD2 CASSLRVTGRASGGATDTQYF TGTGCCAGCAGCTTAAGGGTGACAGGGAGAGCTAGCGGGGGGGCAACAGATACGCAGTATTTT
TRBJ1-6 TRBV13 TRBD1 CASSLTGAPLHF TGTGCCAGCAGCCTTACAGGGGCACCCCTCCACTTT
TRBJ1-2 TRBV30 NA CAWSEEGVPYGYTF TGTGCCTGGAGTGAGGAAGGGGTCCCCTATGGCTACACCTTC
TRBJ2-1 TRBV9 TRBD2 CASSVGAGGSNEQFF TGTGCCAGCAGCGTAGGAGCGGGGGGAAGTAATGAGCAGTTCTTC
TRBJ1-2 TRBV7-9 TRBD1 CASSPRDRTNYGYTF TGTGCCAGCAGCCCCCGGGACAGGACTAACTATGGCTACACCTTC
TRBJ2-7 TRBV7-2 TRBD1 CASSGGQGLSYEQYF TGTGCCAGCAGCGGGGGACAGGGGCTATCCTACGAGCAGTACTTC
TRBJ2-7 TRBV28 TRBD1 CASTRTGGSYEQYF TGTGCCAGCACCAGGACAGGGGGCTCCTACGAGCAGTACTTC
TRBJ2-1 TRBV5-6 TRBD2 CASSGTSGNPSSYNEQFF TGTGCCAGCAGCGGGACTAGCGGGAATCCGAGCTCCTACAATGAGCAGTTCTTC
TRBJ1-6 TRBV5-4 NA CASGTGSSYNSPLHF TGTGCCAGCGGCACAGGGAGCTCCTATAATTCACCCCTCCACTTT
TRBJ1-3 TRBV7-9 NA CASGGPTLFSGNTIYF TGTGCCAGCGGAGGACCCACTTTATTCTCTGGAAACACCATATATTTT
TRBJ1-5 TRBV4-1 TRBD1 CASSQSLGTGNQPQHF TGCGCCAGCAGCCAGAGTCTGGGGACAGGTAATCAGCCCCAGCATTTT
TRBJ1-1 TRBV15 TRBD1 CATLDRANTEAFF TGTGCCACTTTGGACAGGGCAAACACTGAAGCTTTCTTT
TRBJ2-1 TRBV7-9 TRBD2 CASSLQTSERANEQFF TGTGCCAGCAGCCTACAGACTAGCGAAAGGGCCAATGAGCAGTTCTTC
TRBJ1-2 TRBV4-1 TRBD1 CASSRDSLYEGYGYTF TGCGCCAGCAGCCGGGACAGCCTTTATGAGGGCTATGGCTACACCTTC
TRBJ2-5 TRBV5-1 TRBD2 CASSPPGGGAEETQYF TGCGCCAGCAGCCCTCCGGGAGGGGGGGCGGAAGAGACCCAGTACTTC
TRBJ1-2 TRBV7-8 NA CASSLEPRGSNYGYTF TGTGCCAGCAGCCTAGAACCCAGGGGCTCCAACTATGGCTACACCTTC
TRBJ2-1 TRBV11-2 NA CASSPIGAYNEQFF TGTGCCAGCAGCCCCATCGGGGCCTACAATGAGCAGTTCTTC
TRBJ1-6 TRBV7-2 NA CASSLSLDSPLHF TGTGCCAGCAGCTTATCATTAGACTCGCCCCTCCACTTT
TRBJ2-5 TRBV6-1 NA CASAKTGAYQETQYF TGTGCCAGCGCCAAGACAGGAGCGTACCAAGAGACCCAGTACTTC
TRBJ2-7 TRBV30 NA CAWSAVYEQYF TGTGCCTGGAGTGCGGTATACGAGCAGTACTTC
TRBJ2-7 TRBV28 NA CASSYSLRVDREQYF TGTGCCAGCAGTTACAGTTTGAGGGTGGACCGGGAGCAGTACTTC
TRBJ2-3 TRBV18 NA CASSRPDRDTQYF TGTGCCAGCTCAAGACCGGACAGAGATACGCAGTATTTT
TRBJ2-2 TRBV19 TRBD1 CASGGGQPNTGELFF TGTGCCAGTGGTGGGGGACAGCCAAACACCGGGGAGCTGTTTTTT
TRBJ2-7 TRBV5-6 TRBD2 CASSLPERTSGVEQYF TGTGCCAGCAGCCTACCGGAAAGGACTAGCGGGGTCGAGCAGTACTTC
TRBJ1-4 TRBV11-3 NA CASSLRGRLSNEKLFF TGTGCCAGCAGCCTAAGGGGGAGACTCAGTAATGAAAAACTGTTTTTT
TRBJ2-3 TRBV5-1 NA CASSLAGESGTQYF TGCGCCAGCAGCCTGGCCGGGGAGAGCGGTACGCAGTATTTT
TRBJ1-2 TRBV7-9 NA CASQGLKANYGYTF TGTGCCAGCCAGGGGCTTAAAGCTAACTATGGCTACACCTTC
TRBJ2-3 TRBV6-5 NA CASSYSNPGTDTQYF TGTGCCAGCAGTTACTCGAATCCGGGCACAGATACGCAGTATTTT
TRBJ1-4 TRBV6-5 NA CASSGRLATNEKLFF TGTGCCAGCAGTGGCAGACTTGCAACTAATGAAAAACTGTTTTTT
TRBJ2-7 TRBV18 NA CASSVGTPDAQYF TGTGCCAGCTCAGTCGGGACTCCAGACGCGCAGTACTTC
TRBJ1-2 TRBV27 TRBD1 CASSWTRTGTYGYTF TGTGCCAGCAGTTGGACCAGGACAGGGACCTATGGCTACACCTTC
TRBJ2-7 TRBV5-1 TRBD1 CASRPGTGDLYEQYF TGCGCCAGCAGACCCGGGACAGGGGATCTCTACGAGCAGTACTTC
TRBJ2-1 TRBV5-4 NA CASSLAVENEQFF TGTGCCAGCAGCTTGGCCGTAGAAAATGAGCAGTTCTTC
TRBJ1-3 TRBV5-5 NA CASSFDRPSGNTIYF TGTGCCAGCAGCTTTGACAGACCCTCAGGAAACACCATATATTTT
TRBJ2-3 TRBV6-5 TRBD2 CATRGGGLTDTQYF TGTGCCACTCGTGGCGGGGGGTTAACAGATACGCAGTATTTT
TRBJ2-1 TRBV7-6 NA CASSLNWGVDGSYNEQFF TGTGCCAGCAGCTTAAATTGGGGGGTGGACGGGTCCTACAATGAGCAGTTCTTC
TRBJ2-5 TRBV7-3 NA CASSLGSGQTQYF TGTGCCAGCAGCCTAGGTTCGGGTCAGACCCAGTACTTC
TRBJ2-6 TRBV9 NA CASQEGGSGANVLTF TGTGCCAGCCAGGAAGGGGGCTCTGGGGCCAACGTCCTGACTTTC
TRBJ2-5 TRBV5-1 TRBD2 CASSRTSGGETQYF TGCGCCAGCAGCCGGACTAGCGGGGGAGAGACCCAGTACTTC
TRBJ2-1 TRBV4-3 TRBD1 CASSQGFLQGANEQFF TGCGCCAGCAGCCAAGGTTTCTTACAGGGGGCTAATGAGCAGTTCTTC
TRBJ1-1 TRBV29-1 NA CSVDQINTEAFF TGCAGCGTTGATCAGATTAACACTGAAGCTTTCTTT
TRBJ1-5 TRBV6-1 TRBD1 CASSPGEGAGQPQHF TGTGCCAGCAGCCCCGGCGAGGGGGCAGGGCAGCCCCAGCATTTT
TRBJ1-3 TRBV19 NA CASRGGGSFSGNTIYF TGTGCCAGTAGGGGGGGAGGAAGCTTTTCTGGAAACACCATATATTTT
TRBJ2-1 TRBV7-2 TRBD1 CASSQTTGGGDEQFF TGTGCCAGCAGCCAAACGACAGGGGGGGGTGATGAGCAGTTCTTC
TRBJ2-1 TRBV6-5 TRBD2 CASSPIAGGWAEQFF TGTGCCAGCAGTCCGATAGCGGGGGGGTGGGCTGAGCAGTTCTTC
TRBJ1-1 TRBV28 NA CASSSRVEAFF TGTGCCAGCAGTTCCAGGGTTGAAGCTTTCTTT
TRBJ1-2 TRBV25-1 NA CASSEQGNGYTF TGTGCCAGCAGTGAACAGGGTAATGGCTACACCTTC
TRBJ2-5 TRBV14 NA CASSQVGTQYF TGTGCCAGCAGCCAAGTCGGGACCCAGTACTTC
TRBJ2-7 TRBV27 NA CASSLRSDSPTYEQYF TGTGCCAGCAGTTTACGGTCAGACAGTCCCACCTACGAGCAGTACTTC
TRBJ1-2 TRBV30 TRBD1 CAWTGQKTYGYTF TGTGCCTGGACGGGACAGAAAACCTATGGCTACACCTTC
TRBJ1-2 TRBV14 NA CASSQVLGGGYTF TGTGCCAGCAGCCAAGTATTGGGGGGTGGCTACACCTTC
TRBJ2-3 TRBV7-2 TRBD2 CASSLPGTSGFTDTQYF TGTGCCAGCAGCTTACCCGGGACTAGCGGGTTCACAGATACGCAGTATTTT
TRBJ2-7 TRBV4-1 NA CASSQDGRQYF TGCGCCAGCAGCCAAGATGGCAGGCAGTACTTC
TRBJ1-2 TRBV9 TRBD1 CASSTMDRVAVGYTF TGTGCCAGCAGTACTATGGACAGGGTGGCTGTTGGCTACACCTTC
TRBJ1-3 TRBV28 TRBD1 CASSTHRGVNTIYF TGTGCCAGCAGTACCCACAGGGGAGTGAACACCATATATTTT